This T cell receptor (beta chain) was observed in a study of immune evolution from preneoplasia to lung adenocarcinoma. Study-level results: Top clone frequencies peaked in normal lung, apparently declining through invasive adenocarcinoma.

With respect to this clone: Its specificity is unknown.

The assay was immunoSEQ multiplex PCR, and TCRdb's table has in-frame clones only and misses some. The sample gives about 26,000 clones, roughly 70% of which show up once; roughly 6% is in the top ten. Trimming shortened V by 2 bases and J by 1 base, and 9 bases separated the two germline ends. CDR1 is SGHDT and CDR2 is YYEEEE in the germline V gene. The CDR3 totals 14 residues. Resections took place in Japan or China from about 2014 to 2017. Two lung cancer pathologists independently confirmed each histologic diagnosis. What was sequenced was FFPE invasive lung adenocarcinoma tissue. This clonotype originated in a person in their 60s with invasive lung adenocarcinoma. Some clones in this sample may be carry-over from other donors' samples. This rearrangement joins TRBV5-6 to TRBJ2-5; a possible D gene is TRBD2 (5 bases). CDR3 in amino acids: CASSLTGVQETQYF. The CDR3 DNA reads TGTGCCAGCAGCTTAACCGGGGTCCAAGAGACCCAGTACTTC.